This is a list of T cell receptor beta chains from one sample in a study of T cell repertoires in ileal Crohn's disease. Data came from immunoSEQ multiplex PCR; TCRdb stores just in-frame clones and leaves some out. The sample lists roughly 15,000 clones, around 78% occurring once. The sequenced material came from ileal tissue. The receptor source for this set is an adult with Crohn's disease. The CDR3 runs from the conserved cysteine through the conserved F or W. The D gene is left open where the match is weak. Only part of the rows carry a size: once, few, many, or a class if the clone is expanded.

V gene	clone size	J gene	D gene	CDR3 DNA	CDR3 protein
TRBV2	once	TRBJ1-6	-	TGTGCCAGCAGTGGATACCGGGACACTAGTTCACCCCTCCACTTT	CASSGYRDTSSPLHF
TRBV18	-	TRBJ1-6	TRBD1	TGTGCCAGCTCACCACCGTTCGGGGACAGTCCTATGAATTCACCCCTCCACTTT	CASSPPFGDSPMNSPLHF
TRBV18	-	TRBJ2-7	-	TGTGCCAGCTCACCAACAACCATGGGCCTGGAGCAGTACTTC	CASSPTTMGLEQYF
TRBV10-3	-	TRBJ2-3	TRBD1	TGTGCCGCCGGGACAGGGCCAGATACGCAGTATTTT	CAAGTGPDTQYF
TRBV5-4	-	TRBJ1-1	-	TGTGCCAGCAGCCCCCCCAATTCCCGGGGCACTGAAGCTTTCTTT	CASSPPNSRGTEAFF
TRBV7-2	few	TRBJ1-3	-	TGTGCCAGCAGCCCTGAGGTTCGGAACACCATATATTTT	CASSPEVRNTIYF
TRBV6-1	-	TRBJ1-2	-	TGTGCCAGCATAAGGGACGGGGGGGCCTCCTATGGCTACACCTTC	CASIRDGGASYGYTF
TRBV29-1	-	TRBJ2-1	TRBD1	TGCAGCGGAGGGACAGGGGGCTTCAAGATTTCCTACAATGAGCAGTTCTTC	CSGGTGGFKISYNEQFF
TRBV6-5	-	TRBJ1-2	TRBD1	TGTGCCAGCAGTTCCCGGACAGGGGGCCATAACTATGGCTACACCTTC	CASSSRTGGHNYGYTF
TRBV4-3	-	TRBJ1-1	-	TGCGCCAGCAGCCAAGAGGCGGCTAACACTGAAGCTTTCTTT	CASSQEAANTEAFF
TRBV19	-	TRBJ2-2	TRBD2	TGTGCCAGTAGTACTATTGGACTAGCGGGGTCCGGGGAGCTGTTTTTT	CASSTIGLAGSGELFF
TRBV7-9	few	TRBJ2-7	TRBD2	TGTGCCAGCAGCTCGCAGCGGGGGGAAATAAACTACGAGCAGTACTTC	CASSSQRGEINYEQYF
TRBV11-2	once	TRBJ2-3	-	TGTGCCTCCCTTCAGGCATGGACAGACACAGATACGCAGTATTTT	CASLQAWTDTDTQYF
TRBV5-1	-	TRBJ1-4	TRBD1	TGCGCCAGCAGCTCAGGGGGGTCAGGTGAAAAACTGTTTTTT	CASSSGGSGEKLFF
TRBV6-5	-	TRBJ1-5	-	TGTGCCAGCAGTCAGGGAGGTCAGCCCCAGCATTTT	CASSQGGQPQHF
TRBV30	-	TRBJ1-6	TRBD1	TGTGCACACTCAACAGGGGATAATTCACCCCTCCACTTT	CAHSTGDNSPLHF
TRBV19	once	TRBJ2-7	TRBD1	TGTGCCAGTAGGCCTGGACAGGGAAGGGGCCTCGAGCAGTACTTC	CASRPGQGRGLEQYF
TRBV19	-	TRBJ1-2	-	TGTGCCAGTAGTATCAATCTAGCCTACTATGGCTACACCTTC	CASSINLAYYGYTF
TRBV5-1	-	TRBJ2-3	TRBD2	TGCGCCAGCAGCTATCTAGCGGTCCCCCCGTGGGATACGCAGTATTTT	CASSYLAVPPWDTQYF
TRBV4-1	-	TRBJ1-2	TRBD1	TGCGCCAGCAGCCCCAGCCGGACAGGGGTTACTAACTATGGCTACACCTTC	CASSPSRTGVTNYGYTF
TRBV5-1	-	TRBJ2-3	TRBD2	TGCGCCAGCAGCTTGTACACGGGGGGATTAGATACGCAGTATTTT	CASSLYTGGLDTQYF
TRBV9	-	TRBJ2-7	-	TGTGCCAGCAGCGCGACTCAGGGAAGCGAGCAGTACTTC	CASSATQGSEQYF
TRBV19	-	TRBJ2-7	TRBD2	TGTGCCAGTAGGCCTCCCGTGGCTAGCGGGGGCCCCTACGAGCAGTACTTC	CASRPPVASGGPYEQYF
TRBV19	few	TRBJ1-1	TRBD1	TGTGCCAGTAGTATAGGGACAGGGGCATCGGACACTGAAGCTTTCTTT	CASSIGTGASDTEAFF
TRBV6-1	once	TRBJ2-7	TRBD1	TGTGCCAGCAGTGATATCGTGGGACAGGGGACACTCGAGCAGTACTTC	CASSDIVGQGTLEQYF
TRBV6-5	-	TRBJ2-6	-	TGTGCCAGCAGTTACGCAGTCAGCTCTGGGGCCAACGTCCTGACTTTC	CASSYAVSSGANVLTF
TRBV12-5	-	TRBJ2-7	TRBD1	TGTGCTAGTGGATGGACAGGGGGCGTGGACGAGCAGTACTTC	CASGWTGGVDEQYF
TRBV5-1	-	TRBJ1-1	-	TGCGCCAGCAGCGTCGGCGGTGGCACTGAAGCTTTCTTT	CASSVGGGTEAFF
TRBV7-2	-	TRBJ2-5	-	TGTGCCAGCAGCTTAGTGCTGGGCGAGACCCAGTACTTC	CASSLVLGETQYF
TRBV5-4	-	TRBJ2-7	TRBD2	TGTGCCAGCAGCTTGTTCCTAGCGGGGGGGCCGGACGAGCAGTACTTC	CASSLFLAGGPDEQYF
TRBV19	-	TRBJ2-7	TRBD1	TGTGCCAGTAGTAACGACAGGGGGCCCCTCTACGAGCAGTACTTC	CASSNDRGPLYEQYF
TRBV2	few	TRBJ2-7	-	TGTGCCAGCAACTTAGGGGGACGGCTGTCCTACGAGCAGTACTTC	CASNLGGRLSYEQYF
TRBV6-1	-	TRBJ1-5	TRBD1	TGTGCCAGCAGTGCAGGACAGGGAGGGGTGCAGCCCCAGCATTTT	CASSAGQGGVQPQHF
TRBV7-2	-	TRBJ2-3	TRBD2	TGTGCCAGCAGCCCATGGGCGGCGGGGGGCCCCACAGATACGCAGTATTTT	CASSPWAAGGPTDTQYF
TRBV29-1	-	TRBJ2-2	TRBD2	TGCAGCGTCGGGACTAGCAGTTCCGGGGAGCTGTTTTTT	CSVGTSSSGELFF
TRBV9	-	TRBJ1-1	-	TGTGCCAGCAGCGTAGGTGGGACATCGAACACTGAAGCTTTCTTT	CASSVGGTSNTEAFF
TRBV7-3	once	TRBJ2-1	-	TGTGCCAGCAGCTTAATTCGAGGGGGATCCTACAATGAGCAGTTCTTC	CASSLIRGGSYNEQFF
TRBV7-2	-	TRBJ2-1	TRBD2	TGTGCCAGCAGCTTAGCGTTCGCGGGGGGCTCCTACAATGAGCAGTTCTTC	CASSLAFAGGSYNEQFF
TRBV7-2	-	TRBJ2-7	-	TGTGCCAGCAGCTTAGGACAGAGGAGCGAGCAGTACTTC	CASSLGQRSEQYF
TRBV11-2	few	TRBJ1-1	-	TGTGCCAGCAGCTTAAGGTGGGGGGGGAATGAAGCTTTCTTT	CASSLRWGGNEAFF
TRBV27	-	TRBJ1-6	TRBD1	TGTGCCAGCAGTTACCTAACCGGGACAGGGGGATATTCACCCCTCCACTTT	CASSYLTGTGGYSPLHF
TRBV30	-	TRBJ2-5	-	TGTGCCTGGACAGTCGGTCAAGTCGGGGAGACCCAGTACTTC	CAWTVGQVGETQYF
TRBV7-6	-	TRBJ2-5	TRBD2	TGTGCCAGCAGCCTTAGCGGGGGGATAGAGACCCAGTACTTC	CASSLSGGIETQYF
TRBV7-2	-	TRBJ1-1	-	TGTGCCAGCAGCTCTCCCAGAGGTCCCATGAACACTGAAGCTTTCTTT	CASSSPRGPMNTEAFF
TRBV11-2	once	TRBJ2-7	TRBD2	TGTGCCAGCAGCTTGGAGCGGGGTCTGGGCGAGCAGTACTTC	CASSLERGLGEQYF
TRBV5-6	-	TRBJ2-4	-	TGTGCCAGCAGCTGGGGCGGAAACATTCAGTACTTC	CASSWGGNIQYF
TRBV27	-	TRBJ2-2	TRBD1	TGTGCCAGCAGTTTAAACGCAGGGGGCTGGGACACCGGGGAGCTGTTTTTT	CASSLNAGGWDTGELFF
TRBV7-8	few	TRBJ2-2	-	TGTGCCAGCAGCTTACGGGGGACCACCGGGGAGCTGTTTTTT	CASSLRGTTGELFF
TRBV2	-	TRBJ2-7	TRBD2	TGTGCCAGCGCCGGGACTAGCTCCTACGAGCAGTACTTC	CASAGTSSYEQYF
TRBV18	-	TRBJ2-5	-	TGTGCCAGCTCGTCCGAAGAGACCCAGTACTTC	CASSSEETQYF
TRBV15	-	TRBJ2-4	TRBD2	TGTGCCACCAGCAGGACTACCTGGGGGGGAAAAAACATTCAGTACTTC	CATSRTTWGGKNIQYF
TRBV5-1	-	TRBJ1-6	-	TGCGCCAGCAGCTTGGGAGGGCATGAGTCCTATAATTCACCCCTCCACTTT	CASSLGGHESYNSPLHF
TRBV4-3	few	TRBJ2-2	-	TGCGCCAGCAGCCAAACAGGGTCGGACACCGGGGAGCTGTTTTTT	CASSQTGSDTGELFF
TRBV5-1	-	TRBJ2-1	TRBD1	TGCGCCAGCAGCTTAGGGACAGATAACAATGAGCAGTTCTTC	CASSLGTDNNEQFF
TRBV9	once	TRBJ2-3	-	TGTGCCAGCAGCGTAGCCCCAGCGGCAGATACGCAGTATTTT	CASSVAPAADTQYF